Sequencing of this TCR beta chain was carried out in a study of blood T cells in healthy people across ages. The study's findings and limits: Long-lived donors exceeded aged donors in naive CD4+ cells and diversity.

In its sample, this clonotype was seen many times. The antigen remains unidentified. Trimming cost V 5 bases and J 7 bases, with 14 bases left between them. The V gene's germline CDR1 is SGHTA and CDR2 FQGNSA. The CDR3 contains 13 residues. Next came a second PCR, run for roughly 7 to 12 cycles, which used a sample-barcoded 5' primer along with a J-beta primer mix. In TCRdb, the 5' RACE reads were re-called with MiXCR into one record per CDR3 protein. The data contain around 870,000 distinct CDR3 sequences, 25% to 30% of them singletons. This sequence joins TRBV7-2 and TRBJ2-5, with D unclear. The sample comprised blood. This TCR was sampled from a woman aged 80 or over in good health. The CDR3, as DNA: TGTGCCAGCAGCCCGGGCCAACGGGCGACCCAGTACTTC. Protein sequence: CASSPGQRATQYF.